Each of the 23 T cell receptor beta chains below was sequenced from the same sample in a study of blood T cell repertoires in COVID-19. Sequencing used immunoSEQ multiplex PCR; TCRdb keeps in-frame clones, though not all of them. The repertoire includes some 200,000 clones, over 80% of them detected once, and about a tenth sits in the top ten. Specimen: PBMCs or T cells enriched from blood (not recorded which). The receptors here all came from a man between 18 and 35 years old with acute COVID-19.

This chain links TRBV7-6 with TRBJ1-2, with D perhaps matching TRBD1 (5 bases). There are 14 residues in the CDR3. CDR1 and CDR2 from the germline V gene are SGHVS and FNYEAQ. V was shortened by 5 bases and J by 1 base, with 11 bases between the two germline ends. In DNA form, the CDR3 reads TGTGCCAGCAGCCCGCGGGGCCATAACTATGGCTACACCTTC. Encoded protein: CASSPRGHNYGYTF.

The V and J genes are TRBV7-6 and TRBJ2-5, with 8 positions matching TRBD2. Trimming took 5 bases from V and 7 from J; bases not matched to a gene: 21. CDR3 length: 18 residues. Germline assignment: CDR1 SGHVS and CDR2 FNYEAQ. The CDR3 spells CASSLNPPLGSGTRTQYF. The CDR3 bases are TGTGCCAGCAGCCTCAATCCCCCACTCGGTAGCGGGACCCGGACCCAGTACTTC.

The chain is built from TRBV2 and TRBJ1-2; the match to TRBD1 covers 7 bases. This CDR3 has 15 amino acids. V lost 4 bases, J lost 4 bases, and 9 bases stayed unmatched. Germline values: CDR1 SNHLY, CDR2 FYNNEI. The CDR3 coding sequence is TGTGCCAGCAGTGGAACGACAGGGAAGCTCTATGGCTACACCTTC. Amino acids: CASSGTTGKLYGYTF.

The rearrangement joins TRBV7-2 to TRBJ2-1; D is possibly TRBD2 (6 bases). The germline CDR1 and CDR2 sequences are SGHTA and FQGNSA. V dropped 4 bases and J dropped 4 bases, with 17 bases sitting between them. The CDR3 is 16 amino acids. This chain's CDR3 is CASSYCACGNYNEQFF. The CDR3 DNA is TGTGCCAGCAGCTATTGTGCTTGCGGGAATTACAATGAGCAGTTCTTC.

The chain has TRBV5-6 and TRBJ1-5, with 7 bases identical to TRBD1. The V gene end was trimmed by 0 bases and the J gene end by 9 bases; junction bases not matched to a gene: 6. Germline CDR1 is SGHDT and CDR2 is YYEEEE. The CDR3 length is 14 residues. The CDR3 bases are TGTGCCAGCAGCTTGGGACAGGGAATCGGGCCCCAGCATTTT. As protein: CASSLGQGIGPQHF. Full variable domain (rest looked up from reference TRBV5-6 and TRBJ1-5): DAGVTQSPTHLIKTRGQQVTLRCSPKSGHDTVSWYQQALGQGPQFIFQYYEEEERQRGNFPDRFSGHQFPNYSSELNVNALLLGDSALYLCASSLGQGIGPQHFGDGTRLSIL.

This clone has a handful of counts. V usage is TRBV29-1 and J usage is TRBJ2-2; D perhaps matches TRBD2 (5 bases). Per the germline V gene, CDR1 is SQVTM and CDR2 is ANQGSEA. There are 10 residues in the CDR3. V was pared by 7 bases and J by 7 bases, with 7 bases between. CDR3 protein: CSAGGGELFF. DNA of the CDR3: TGCAGCGCCGGAGGCGGGGAGCTGTTTTTT.

The rearrangement joins TRBV29-1 to TRBJ2-1; the match to TRBD2 covers 14 bases. Germline V gives CDR1 SQVTM, CDR2 ANQGSEA. The V and J ends lost 6 bases and 4 bases, in that order; junction bases with no gene match: 11. The CDR3 extends over 17 amino acids. The CDR3 DNA follows: TGCAGCGTCCTCGGGACTAGCGGGAGAGTTGTTTACAATGAGCAGTTCTTC. Translation gives CSVLGTSGRVVYNEQFF.

The genes are TRBV6-5 and TRBJ1-2; no clear D gene. This CDR3 has 12 amino acids. Germline loops: CDR1 MNHEY, CDR2 SVGAGI. V dropped 9 bases and J dropped 8 bases, with 16 bases sitting between them. The CDR3 sequence: CASLGISEGYTF. CDR3 in DNA: TGTGCCAGTCTCGGGATCTCGGAGGGCTACACCTTC.

The rearrangement joins TRBV18 to TRBJ2-2, with D possibly being TRBD2 (5 bases). The V gene's germline CDR1 is KGHSH and CDR2 LQKENI. V was pared by 3 bases and J by 0 bases, with 11 bases between. The CDR3 spans 16 residues. The CDR3 bases are TGTGCCAGCTCACCGCTAGCTCTTACGAACACCGGGGAGCTGTTTTTT. It specifies CASSPLALTNTGELFF.

The chain carries TRBV28 and TRBJ2-1, with a tentative D call TRBD1 (6 bases). CDR1 and CDR2 (germline): MDHEN, SYDVKM. V was shortened by 3 bases and J by 7 bases, with 13 bases between the two germline ends. The CDR3 contains 14 residues. The CDR3 DNA reads as TGTGCCAGCAGTTTTGGGCAGGGGACGAATGAGCAGTTCTTC. It codes for CASSFGQGTNEQFF.

The V gene is TRBV5-3, the J gene TRBJ2-2; 10 bases match TRBD1. TRBV5-3 is placed among ORFs of uncertain function. There are 17 residues in the CDR3. V lost 4 bases to trimming and J lost 7 bases; unmatched junction nucleotides: 13. The CDR3 loop is CARSEHRDRGFNGELFF. DNA for the CDR3: TGTGCCAGAAGCGAGCACCGGGACAGGGGATTTAACGGGGAGCTGTTTTTT.

Only one count was recorded for this clone. The chain uses TRBV7-3 and TRBJ2-1; TRBD2 matches 7 bases. V was clipped by 2 bases and J by 8 bases; unmatched bases: 9. The CDR3 is 15 residues long. CDR1 and CDR2 from the germline V gene are SGHTA and FQGTGA. The CDR3 region has the DNA TGTGCCAGCAGCTTATTACCAGGGAGGGTAGATGAGCAGTTCTTC. It encodes CASSLLPGRVDEQFF.

The V and J genes are TRBV6-2 or TRBV6-3 and TRBJ2-1; possible D gene TRBD2, 5 bases. This CDR3 has 14 amino acids. Trimming shortened V by 6 bases and J by 6 bases, and 15 bases separated the two germline ends. Germline CDR1 MNHEY, CDR2 SVGEGT. The CDR3 spells CASSLLLVGNEQFF. The CDR3 DNA is TGTGCCAGCAGCCTCCTACTAGTCGGCAATGAGCAGTTCTTC.

The chain joins TRBV29-1 to TRBJ1-2, with 8 nucleotides matching TRBD1. The CDR3 consists of 13 residues. Germline-derived CDR1 and CDR2 are SQVTM and ANQGSEA. V shed 4 bases, J shed 6 bases, and the junction held 7 bases outside the gene matches. Written as DNA, the CDR3 is TGCAGCGTTGCCCTACAGGGGGTAAATGGCTACACCTTC. Amino acid sequence: CSVALQGVNGYTF.

The rearrangement joins TRBV28 to TRBJ2-7; TRBD1 agrees at 7 bases. Germline V lookup: CDR1 MDHEN, CDR2 SYDVKM. There are 14 residues in the CDR3. The ends lost 4 bases at V and 3 bases at J; junction bases unmatched: 6. CDR3 sequence: CASSYGQVFYEQYF. The CDR3 bases are TGTGCCAGCAGTTACGGACAGGTCTTCTACGAGCAGTACTTC.

J is TRBJ2-7 and V is TRBV12-5, with D perhaps matching TRBD2 (6 bases). The CDR3 length is 16 residues. The germline V and J ends were trimmed by 0 bases and 2 bases, with 14 bases remaining between them. Germline CDR1 LGHNT, CDR2 FRNRAP. The CDR3 sequence is CASGLVGGRGPYEQYF. CDR3 sequence (DNA): TGTGCTAGTGGTTTGGTAGGTGGGCGGGGCCCCTACGAGCAGTACTTC.

This chain uses TRBV30 with TRBJ2-3; TRBD2 matches 7 bases. CDR3 length: 13 amino acids. Germline lookup yields CDR1 GTSNPN and CDR2 SVGIG (reference sequence). With V trimmed by 0 bases and J by 5 bases, 2 bases remained unmatched. For the CDR3, the DNA is TGTGCCTGGAGTGTTTGGGGGGGAGATACGCAGTATTTT. Amino acids: CAWSVWGGDTQYF.

The chain combines TRBV18 with TRBJ2-7; unclear D gene. This CDR3 region has 13 residues. From germline, CDR1 is KGHSH and CDR2 LQKENI. V lost 5 bases and J lost 2, with 10 bases in between. As DNA, the CDR3 is TGTGCCAGCTCAGATACAGATCCCTACGAGCAGTACTTC. It is translated as CASSDTDPYEQYF.

The chain uses TRBV28 and TRBJ1-2; D is uncertain. The germline gives CDR1 MDHEN, CDR2 SYDVKM. V was shortened by 10 bases and J by 9 bases, with 12 bases between the two germline ends. The CDR3 covers 10 residues. Here the CDR3 reads CATQYSRYTF. CDR3 in DNA: TGTGCCACCCAGTATTCACGCTACACCTTC.

This chain links TRBV10-3 with TRBJ2-1, with 7 nucleotides matching TRBD1. This CDR3 is built from 13 residues. CDR1 is ENHRY, CDR2 SYGVKD, per germline. Unmatched junction bases numbered 4, after V lost 5 bases and J lost 6 bases. CDR3 residues: CAISLSGGNEQFF. The CDR3 DNA reads TGTGCCATCAGTCTTTCAGGGGGCAATGAGCAGTTCTTC.

The chain recombines TRBV7-2 with TRBJ1-1; D may be TRBD1 (5 bases). The CDR3 spans 12 residues. Germline-derived CDR1 and CDR2 are SGHTA and FQGNSA. V was clipped by 5 bases and J by 10 bases, with 14 bases between them. The CDR3 region has the DNA TGTGCCAGCAGCCCCTCAGTAAGGGGAGCTTTCTTT. This codes for CASSPSVRGAFF.

The genes are TRBV3-1 (or the pseudogene TRBV3-2) and TRBJ1-2; 11 bases align to TRBD1. The trim removed 4 bases at V and 8 bases at J, leaving 6 bases unmatched. Germline-derived CDR1 and CDR2 are LGHDT and YNNKEL (reference sequence). This CDR3 region has 14 residues. This CDR3 is CASSPRGQGGGYTF. In DNA form, the CDR3 reads TGTGCCAGCAGCCCCCGGGGACAGGGGGGAGGCTACACCTTC.

The chain is built from TRBV4-1 and TRBJ2-2; TRBD2 aligns across 9 bases. After removal of 0 bases from V and 5 bases from J, the junction contained 7 bases not matched to a gene. The CDR3 spans 17 residues. Germline CDR1 is MGHRA and CDR2 is YSYEKL. As DNA, the CDR3 is TGCGCCAGCAGCCAAGAGTCTAGCGGGGTGGGGACCGGGGAGCTGTTTTTT. This sequence encodes CASSQESSGVGTGELFF.